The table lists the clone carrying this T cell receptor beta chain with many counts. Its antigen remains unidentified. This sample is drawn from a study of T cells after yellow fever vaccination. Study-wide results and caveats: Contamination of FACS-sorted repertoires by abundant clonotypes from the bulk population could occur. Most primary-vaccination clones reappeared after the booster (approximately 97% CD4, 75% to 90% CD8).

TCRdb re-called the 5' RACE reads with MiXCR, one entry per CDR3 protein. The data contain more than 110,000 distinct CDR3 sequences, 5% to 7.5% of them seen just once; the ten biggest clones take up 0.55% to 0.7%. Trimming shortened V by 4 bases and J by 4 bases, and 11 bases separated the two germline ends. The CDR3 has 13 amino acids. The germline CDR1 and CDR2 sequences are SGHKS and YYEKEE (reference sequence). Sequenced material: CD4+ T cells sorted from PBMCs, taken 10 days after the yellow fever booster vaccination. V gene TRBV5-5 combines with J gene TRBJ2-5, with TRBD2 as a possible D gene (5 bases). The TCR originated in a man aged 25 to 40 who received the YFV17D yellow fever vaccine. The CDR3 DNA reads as TGTGCCAGCAGCCCCGCGGGCGGAGAGACCCAGTACTTC. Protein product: CASSPAGGETQYF.